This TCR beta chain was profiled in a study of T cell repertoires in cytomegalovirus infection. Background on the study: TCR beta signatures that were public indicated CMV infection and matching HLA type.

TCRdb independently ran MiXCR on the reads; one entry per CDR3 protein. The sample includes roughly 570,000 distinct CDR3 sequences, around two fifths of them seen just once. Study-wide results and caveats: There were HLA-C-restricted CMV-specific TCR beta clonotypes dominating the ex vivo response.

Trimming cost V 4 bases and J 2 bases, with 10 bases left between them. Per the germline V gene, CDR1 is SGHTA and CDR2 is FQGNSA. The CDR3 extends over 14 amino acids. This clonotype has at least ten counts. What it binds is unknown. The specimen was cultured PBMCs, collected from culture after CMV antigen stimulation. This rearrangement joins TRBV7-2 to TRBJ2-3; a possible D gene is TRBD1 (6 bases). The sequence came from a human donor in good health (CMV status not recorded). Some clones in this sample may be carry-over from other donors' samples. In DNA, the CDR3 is TGTGCCAGCAGCTCCGGACAGACCACAGATACGCAGTATTTT. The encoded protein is CASSSGQTTDTQYF. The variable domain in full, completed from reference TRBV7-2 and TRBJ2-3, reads GAGVSQSPSNKVTEKGKDVELRCDPISGHTALYWYRQSLGQGLEFLIYFQGNSAPDKSGLPSDRFSAERTGGSVSTLTIQRTQQEDSAVYLCASSSGQTTDTQYFGPGTRLTVL.